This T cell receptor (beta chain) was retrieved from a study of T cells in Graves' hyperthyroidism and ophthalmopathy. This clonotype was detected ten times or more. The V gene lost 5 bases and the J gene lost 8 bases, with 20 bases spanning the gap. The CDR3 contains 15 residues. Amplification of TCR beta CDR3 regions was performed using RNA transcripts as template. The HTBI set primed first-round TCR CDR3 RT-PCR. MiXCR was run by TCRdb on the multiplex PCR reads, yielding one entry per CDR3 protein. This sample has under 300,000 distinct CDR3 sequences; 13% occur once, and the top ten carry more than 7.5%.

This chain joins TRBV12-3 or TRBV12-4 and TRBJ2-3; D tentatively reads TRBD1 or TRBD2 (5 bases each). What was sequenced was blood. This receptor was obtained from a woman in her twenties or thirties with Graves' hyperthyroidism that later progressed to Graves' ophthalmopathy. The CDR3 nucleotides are TGTGCCAGCAGTCCGCTTGGGACGCCTCAGGGTACGCAGTATTTT. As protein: CASSPLGTPQGTQYF.